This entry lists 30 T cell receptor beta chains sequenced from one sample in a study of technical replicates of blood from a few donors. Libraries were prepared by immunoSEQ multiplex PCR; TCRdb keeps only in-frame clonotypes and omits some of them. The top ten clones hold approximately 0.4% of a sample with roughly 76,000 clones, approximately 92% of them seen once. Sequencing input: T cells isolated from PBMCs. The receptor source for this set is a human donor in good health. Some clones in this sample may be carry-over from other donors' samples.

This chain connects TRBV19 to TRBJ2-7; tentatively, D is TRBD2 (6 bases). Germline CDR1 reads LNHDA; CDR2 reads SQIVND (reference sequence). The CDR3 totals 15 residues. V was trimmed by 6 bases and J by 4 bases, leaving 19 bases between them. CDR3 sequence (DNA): TGTGCCAGTAGCCCGCTGGAGGGCCTAACTTACGAGCAGTACTTC. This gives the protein CASSPLEGLTYEQYF.

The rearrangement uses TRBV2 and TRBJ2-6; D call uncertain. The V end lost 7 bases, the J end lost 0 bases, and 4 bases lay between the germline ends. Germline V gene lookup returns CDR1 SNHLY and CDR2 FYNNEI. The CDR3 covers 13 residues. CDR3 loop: CASIYSGANVLTF. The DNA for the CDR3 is TGTGCCAGCATCTACTCTGGGGCCAACGTCCTGACTTTC.

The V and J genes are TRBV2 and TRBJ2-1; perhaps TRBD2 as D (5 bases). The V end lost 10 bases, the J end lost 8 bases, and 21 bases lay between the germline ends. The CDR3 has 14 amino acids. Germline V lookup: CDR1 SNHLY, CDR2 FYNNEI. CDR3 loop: CATKMTRNGDEQFF. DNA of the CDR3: TGTGCCACCAAAATGACGCGGAACGGGGATGAGCAGTTCTTC.

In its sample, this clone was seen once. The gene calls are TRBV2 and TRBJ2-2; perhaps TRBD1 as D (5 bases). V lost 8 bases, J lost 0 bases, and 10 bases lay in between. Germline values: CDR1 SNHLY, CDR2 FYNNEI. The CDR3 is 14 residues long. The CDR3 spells CASAQGANTGELFF. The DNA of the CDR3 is TGTGCCAGCGCTCAGGGTGCGAACACCGGGGAGCTGTTTTTT. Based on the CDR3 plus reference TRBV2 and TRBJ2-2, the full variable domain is EPEVTQTPSHQVTQMGQEVILRCVPISNHLYFYWYRQILGQKVEFLVSFYNNEISEKSEIFDDQFSVERPDGSNFTLKIRSTKLEDSAMYFCASAQGANTGELFFGEGSRLTVL.

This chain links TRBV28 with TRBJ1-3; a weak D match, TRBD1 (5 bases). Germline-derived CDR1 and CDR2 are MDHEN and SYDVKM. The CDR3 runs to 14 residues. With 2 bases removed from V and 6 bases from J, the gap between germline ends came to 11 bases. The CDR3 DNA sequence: TGTGCCAGCAGTTTAGTTGGCAGGGCAAACACCATATATTTT. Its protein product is CASSLVGRANTIYF.

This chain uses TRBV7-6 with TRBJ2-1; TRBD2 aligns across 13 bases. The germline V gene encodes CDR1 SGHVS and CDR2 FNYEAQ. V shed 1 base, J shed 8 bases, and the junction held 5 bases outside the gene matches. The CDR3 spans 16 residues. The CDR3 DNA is TGTGCCAGCAGCTTAGTACTAGCGGGAGGGAGGGATGAGCAGTTCTTC. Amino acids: CASSLVLAGGRDEQFF.

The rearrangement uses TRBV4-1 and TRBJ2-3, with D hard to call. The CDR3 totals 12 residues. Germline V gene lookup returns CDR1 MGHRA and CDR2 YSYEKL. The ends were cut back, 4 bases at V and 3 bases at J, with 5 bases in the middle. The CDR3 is CASSPGTDTQYF. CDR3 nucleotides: TGCGCCAGCAGCCCCGGGACAGATACGCAGTATTTT.

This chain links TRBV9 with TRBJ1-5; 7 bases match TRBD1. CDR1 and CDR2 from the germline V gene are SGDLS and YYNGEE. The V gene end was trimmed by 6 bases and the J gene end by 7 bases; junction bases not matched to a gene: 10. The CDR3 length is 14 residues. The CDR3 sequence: CASKTTGLKQPQHF. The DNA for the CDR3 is TGTGCCAGCAAAACGACAGGGTTAAAACAGCCCCAGCATTTT. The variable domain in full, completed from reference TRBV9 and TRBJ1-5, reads DSGVTQTPKHLITATGQRVTLRCSPRSGDLSVYWYQQSLDQGLQFLIQYYNGEERAKGNILERFSAQQFPDLHSELNLSSLELGDSALYFCASKTTGLKQPQHFGDGTRLSIL.

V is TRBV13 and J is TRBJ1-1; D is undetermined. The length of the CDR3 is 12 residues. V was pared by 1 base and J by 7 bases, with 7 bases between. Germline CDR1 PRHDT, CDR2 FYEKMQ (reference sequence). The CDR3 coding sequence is TGTGCCAGCAGCTTAGCGGAGGTTGAAGCTTTCTTT. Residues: CASSLAEVEAFF.

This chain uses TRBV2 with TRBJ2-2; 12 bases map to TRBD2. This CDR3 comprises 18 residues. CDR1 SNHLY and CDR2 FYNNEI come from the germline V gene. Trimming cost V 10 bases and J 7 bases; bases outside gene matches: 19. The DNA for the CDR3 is TGTGCCACCAAACAAAGACTAGCGGGAGCTTTGGATGGCGGGGAGCTGTTTTTT. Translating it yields CATKQRLAGALDGGELFF.

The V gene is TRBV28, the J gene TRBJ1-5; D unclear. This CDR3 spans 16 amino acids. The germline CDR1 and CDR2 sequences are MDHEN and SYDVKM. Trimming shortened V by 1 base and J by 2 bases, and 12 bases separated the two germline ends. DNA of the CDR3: TGTGCCAGCAGTTTATCGGAGGGTCTTGGCAATCAGCCCCAGCATTTT. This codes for CASSLSEGLGNQPQHF. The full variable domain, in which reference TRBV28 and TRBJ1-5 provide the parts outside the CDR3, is DVKVTQSSRYLVKRTGEKVFLECVQDMDHENMFWYRQDPGLGLRLIYFSYDVKMKEKGDIPEGYSVSREKKERFSLILESASTNQTSMYLCASSLSEGLGNQPQHFGDGTRLSIL.

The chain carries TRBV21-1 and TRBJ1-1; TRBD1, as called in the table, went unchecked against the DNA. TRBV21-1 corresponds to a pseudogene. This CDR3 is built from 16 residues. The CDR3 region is CASNSGPGDDDTEAFF. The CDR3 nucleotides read TGTGCCAGCAACTCGGGGCCAGGGGATGACGACACTGAAGCTTTCTTT.

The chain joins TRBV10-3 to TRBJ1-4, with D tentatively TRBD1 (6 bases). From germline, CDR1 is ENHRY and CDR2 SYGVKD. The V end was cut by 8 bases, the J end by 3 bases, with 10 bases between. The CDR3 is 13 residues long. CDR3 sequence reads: CAIGGSANEKLFF. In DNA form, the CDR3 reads TGTGCCATCGGGGGCTCAGCTAATGAAAAACTGTTTTTT.

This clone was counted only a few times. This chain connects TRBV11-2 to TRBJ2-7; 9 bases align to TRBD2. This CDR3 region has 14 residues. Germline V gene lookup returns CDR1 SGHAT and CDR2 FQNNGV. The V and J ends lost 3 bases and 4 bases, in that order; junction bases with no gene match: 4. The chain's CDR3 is CASSLGSGRYEQYF. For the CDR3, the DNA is TGTGCCAGCAGCTTGGGTAGCGGGAGATACGAGCAGTACTTC. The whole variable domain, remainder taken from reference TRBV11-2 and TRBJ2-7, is EAGVAQSPRYKIIEKRQSVAFWCNPISGHATLYWYQQILGQGPKLLIQFQNNGVVDDSQLPKDRFSAERLKGVDSTLKIQPAKLEDSAVYLCASSLGSGRYEQYFGPGTRLTVT.

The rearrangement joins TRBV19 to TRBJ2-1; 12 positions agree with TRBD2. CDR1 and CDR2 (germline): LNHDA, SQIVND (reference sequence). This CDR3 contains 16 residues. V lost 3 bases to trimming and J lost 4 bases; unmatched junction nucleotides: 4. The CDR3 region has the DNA TGTGCCAGTAGTATTCGGACTAGCGGGACGTACAATGAGCAGTTCTTC. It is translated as CASSIRTSGTYNEQFF.

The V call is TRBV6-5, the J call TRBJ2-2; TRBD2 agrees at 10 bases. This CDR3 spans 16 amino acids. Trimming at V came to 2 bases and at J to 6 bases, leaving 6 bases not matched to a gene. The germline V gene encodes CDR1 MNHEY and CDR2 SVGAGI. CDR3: CASSYLRTSGPGELFF. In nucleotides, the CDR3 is TGTGCCAGCAGTTACCTTAGGACTAGCGGCCCCGGGGAGCTGTTTTTT.

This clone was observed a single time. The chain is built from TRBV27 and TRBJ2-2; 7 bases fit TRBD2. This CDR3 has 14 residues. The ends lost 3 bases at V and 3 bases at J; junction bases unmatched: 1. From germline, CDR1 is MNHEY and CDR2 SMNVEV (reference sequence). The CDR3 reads CASSFGGYTGELFF. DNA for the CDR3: TGTGCCAGCAGTTTCGGGGGGTACACCGGGGAGCTGTTTTTT.

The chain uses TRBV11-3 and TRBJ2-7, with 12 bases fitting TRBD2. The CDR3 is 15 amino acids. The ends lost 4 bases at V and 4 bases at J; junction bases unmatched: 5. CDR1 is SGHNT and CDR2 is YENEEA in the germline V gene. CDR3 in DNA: TGTGCCAGCAGCTCGACTAGCGGGAGAGGATACGAGCAGTACTTC. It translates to CASSSTSGRGYEQYF.

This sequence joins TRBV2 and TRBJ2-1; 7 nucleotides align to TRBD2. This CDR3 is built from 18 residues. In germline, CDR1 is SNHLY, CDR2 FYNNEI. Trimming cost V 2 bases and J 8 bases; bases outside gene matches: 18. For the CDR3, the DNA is TGTGCCAGCAGTGAACTAGGGGCTAGCGGTCTTCCCGTCGATGAGCAGTTCTTC. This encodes CASSELGASGLPVDEQFF.

The CDR3 sequence: CASNRNTEAFF. CDR3 nucleotide sequence: TGTGCCAGCAACAGGAACACTGAAGCTTTCTTT. The V gene is TRBV28, the J gene TRBJ1-1; D not certain. V shed 7 bases and J shed 1 base, with 4 bases lying between them. Germline assignment: CDR1 MDHEN and CDR2 SYDVKM. The CDR3 totals 11 residues.

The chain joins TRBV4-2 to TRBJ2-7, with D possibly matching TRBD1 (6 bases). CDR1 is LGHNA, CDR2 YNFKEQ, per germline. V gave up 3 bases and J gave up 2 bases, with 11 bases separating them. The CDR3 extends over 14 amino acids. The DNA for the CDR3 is TGTGCCAGCAGCCAGCTGGGACAAACCTACGAGCAGTACTTC. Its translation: CASSQLGQTYEQYF.

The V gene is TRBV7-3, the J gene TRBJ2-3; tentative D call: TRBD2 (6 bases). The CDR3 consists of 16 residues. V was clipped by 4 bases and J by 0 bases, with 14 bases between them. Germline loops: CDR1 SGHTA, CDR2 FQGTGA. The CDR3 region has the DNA TGTGCCAGCAGCTCTGATAGCGGCTCTAGCACAGATACGCAGTATTTT. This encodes CASSSDSGSSTDTQYF.

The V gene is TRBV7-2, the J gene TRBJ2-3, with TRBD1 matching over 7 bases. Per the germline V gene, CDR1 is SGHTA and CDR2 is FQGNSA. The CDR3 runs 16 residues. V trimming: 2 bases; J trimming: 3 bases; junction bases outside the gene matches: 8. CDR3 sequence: CASSLRPSGGTDTQYF. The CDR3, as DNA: TGTGCCAGCAGCTTACGGCCCTCAGGGGGAACAGATACGCAGTATTTT.

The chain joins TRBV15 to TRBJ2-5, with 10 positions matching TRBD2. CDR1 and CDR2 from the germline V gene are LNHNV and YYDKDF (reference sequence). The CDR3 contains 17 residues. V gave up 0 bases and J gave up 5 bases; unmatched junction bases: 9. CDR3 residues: CATSRDLRLAGDETQYF. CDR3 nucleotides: TGTGCCACCAGCAGAGATCTCAGGCTAGCGGGAGATGAGACCCAGTACTTC.

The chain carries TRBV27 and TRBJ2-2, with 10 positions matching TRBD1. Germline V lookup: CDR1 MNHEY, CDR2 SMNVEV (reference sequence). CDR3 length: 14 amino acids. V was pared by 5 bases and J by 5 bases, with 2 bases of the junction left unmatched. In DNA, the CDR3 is TGTGCCAGCAGTAGGACAGGGGGAACCGGGGAGCTGTTTTTT. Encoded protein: CASSRTGGTGELFF.

CDR3 region: CASSYSKGSKNIQYF. The CDR3, as DNA: TGTGCCAGCAGTTACTCTAAGGGGTCCAAAAACATTCAGTACTTC. The chain carries TRBV6-5 and TRBJ2-4; TRBD1 might be the D (5 bases). Germline lookup yields CDR1 MNHEY and CDR2 SVGAGI. Trimming removed 0 bases at V and 2 bases at J, with 8 bases between. This CDR3 is 15 amino acids long.

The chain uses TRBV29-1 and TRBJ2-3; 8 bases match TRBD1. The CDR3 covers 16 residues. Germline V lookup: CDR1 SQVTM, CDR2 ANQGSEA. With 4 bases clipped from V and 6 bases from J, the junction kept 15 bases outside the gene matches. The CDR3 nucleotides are TGCAGCGTTGGGGGAAGGTCAGGGGGCGACGTTGATACGCAGTATTTT. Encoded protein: CSVGGRSGGDVDTQYF.

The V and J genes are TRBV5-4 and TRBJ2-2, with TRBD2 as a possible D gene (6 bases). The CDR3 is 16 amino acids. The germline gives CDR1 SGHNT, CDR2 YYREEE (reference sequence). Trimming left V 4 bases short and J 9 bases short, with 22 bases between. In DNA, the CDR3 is TGTGCCAGCAGCCCCGGGTTCGGCGGGATAGCGAGGGAGCTGTTTTTT. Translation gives CASSPGFGGIARELFF.

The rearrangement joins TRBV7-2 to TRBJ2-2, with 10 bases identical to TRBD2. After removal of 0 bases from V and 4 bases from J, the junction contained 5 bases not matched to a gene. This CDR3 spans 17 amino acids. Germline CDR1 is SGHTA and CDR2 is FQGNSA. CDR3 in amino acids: CASSLALAGVSTGELFF. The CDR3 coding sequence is TGTGCCAGCAGCTTAGCTCTAGCGGGAGTTAGCACCGGGGAGCTGTTTTTT.

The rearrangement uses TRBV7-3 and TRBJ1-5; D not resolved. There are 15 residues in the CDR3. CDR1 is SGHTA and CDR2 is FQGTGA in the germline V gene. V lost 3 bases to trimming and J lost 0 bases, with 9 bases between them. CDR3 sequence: CASSLLANSNQPQHF. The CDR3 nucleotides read TGTGCCAGCAGCTTGTTAGCGAATAGCAATCAGCCCCAGCATTTT.